These T cell receptor beta chains were read from a single sample in a study of Ad26.COV2.S vaccination and SARS-CoV-2 variants. Profiled with immunoSEQ multiplex PCR; TCRdb holds only in-frame clones, not every one. This table holds approximately 340,000 clones, under 95% found once. The source was peripheral blood, collected after recovery from COVID-19. The receptors shown here come from a human donor who had recovered from COVID-19. Each CDR3 is given without its conserved first and last residue. Some rows mark clone size as missing; the rest say once, few, many or name a class of expanded clone.

>-|TRBV14
ASSLSGGDHNEQF
>-|TRBV15
ATQSSQGLVSGANVLT
>-|TRBV20-1
SATEGGGYT
>-|TRBV10-2
ASSESGQAGAANTGELF
>-|TRBV16
ASDSTVNYGYT
>-|TRBV6-5
ASSYSGTKETQY
>once|TRBV3-1/TRBV3-2
ASSPILGGHGYT
>-|TRBV7-8
ASSHDRTEPEAF
>-|TRBV7-7
ASSSSGSNTGELF
>-|TRBV6-5
ASSFGQGEQF
>-|TRBV9
ASSVDRGSYEKLF
>once|TRBV5-1
ASSKGQAELSPLH
>-|TRBV5-1
ASSHRQGTPYNEQF
>-|TRBV5-1
ASSPVEGNYGYT
>-|TRBV4-3
ASSPGLQETQY
>-|TRBV5-1
ASSRTSGGLSSSYNEQF
>-|TRBV29-1
SVAGDREPQH
>-|TRBV2
ASREGVTEAF
>-|TRBV6-5
ASSRGPTYEQY
>-|TRBV6-1
ASREAGGPEKTQY
>-|TRBV11-2
ASRPPRGSGLHTEAF
>-|TRBV5-1
ATRAGQSTDTQY
>-|TRBV4-1
ASSQPGLAGAGELF
>-|TRBV5-1
ASSAGLAGNEQY
>-|TRBV29-1
SVATGDGYT
>-|TRBV27
ASSPLKTGQTPYGYT
>-|TRBV9
ASSVDFHRVGYGYT
>-|TRBV5-6
ASSLGSGTTNTGELF
>-|TRBV27
ASSLTGQGRSGANVLT
>-|TRBV4-3
ASSLRQGESYEQY
>-|TRBV10-3
AIAEKETQY
>-|TRBV4-3
ASSQDWGAGNEQF
>-|TRBV11-2
ASSLTVGGDTQY
>-|TRBV24-1
ATSGTLTDTQY
>-|TRBV7-9
ASSIGRGNTDTQY
>-|TRBV24-1
ATSDYGGSTGELF
>-|TRBV6-6
ASAVQGTNEKLF
>-|TRBV7-8
ASSLTRGAPSNQPQH
>-|TRBV29-1
SVGGRVVRPGEQF
>-|TRBV27
ASSFPSGGGNEQF
>-|TRBV3-1/TRBV3-2
ASSRRGPYEQY
>few|TRBV2
ASSDLRTGANNSPLH
>once|TRBV19
ASNWGGRRAEAF
>once|TRBV2
ASSDSRVAGETQY
>-|TRBV5-1
ASSLVGTGQGYGYT
>-|TRBV10-3
AISESGGQQPQH
>-|TRBV3-1/TRBV3-2
ASSQLKEAF
>-|TRBV19
ASRPRQRDYGYT
>-|TRBV5-1
ASSLFRGQDTQY
>-|TRBV9
ASSVEGGGADEQF
>-|TRBV6-2/TRBV6-3
ASSYGGNQPQH
>-|TRBV7-9
ASSRQGTEAF
>-|TRBV2
ASSDERVRTEAF
>-|TRBV7-8
ASSFSSGGRGETQY
>-|TRBV12-3/TRBV12-4
ASSLIGDGYT
>-|TRBV15
ATSRVMGAYEQY
>-|TRBV10-2
ASSEPSGYNEQF
>-|TRBV7-2
ASSSRVGATQY
>once|TRBV15
ATSRDRFPGVEAF